This T cell receptor beta chain was observed in a study of blood T cells in healthy people across ages. Primers used in a second PCR of about 6 to 11 cycles were a sample-barcoded 5' primer and a J-beta primer mix. Each CDR3 protein gets one entry after TCRdb re-called the 5' RACE reads with MiXCR. Among some 1 million distinct CDR3 sequences, over 35% were seen once, and the ten largest hold 15% to 20%. The V segment lost 5 bases and the J segment 7 bases; nucleotides outside the gene matches: 9. Germline-derived CDR1 and CDR2 are SGHTA and FQGTGA. The CDR3 totals 14 residues. Study-level points and caveats: More naive CD4+ cells and higher diversity were found in long-lived than in aged donors. Leaving the PBMCs unsorted stopped any conclusive comparison of naive versus antigen-experienced cells.

A few counts support this clonotype. Antigen specificity is unknown. This receptor was identified in a woman in her fifties or sixties in good health. Sequenced material: blood. This chain joins TRBV7-3 and TRBJ2-5; TRBD1 matches 8 bases. Here the CDR3 DNA reads TGTGCCAGCAGCACCTCAGGGGGCCCCGCGACCCAGTACTTC. Protein product: CASSTSGGPATQYF.